These 17 T cell receptor beta chains originate from one sample sequenced in a study of regulatory T cells in long-lasting Graves disease. Time point specified: newly diagnosed GD, antithyroid drugs for less than 3 months. PBMC RNA was the source of the TCR library. Arm-PCR of CDR3 regions and iRepertoire HTBI primers were the basis on which TCR beta libraries were built. MiXCR was run by TCRdb on the multiplex PCR reads, yielding one entry per CDR3 protein. The sample shows hundreds of thousands of distinct CDR3 sequences, 15% to 20% of them seen only once. The sample was also reused in another study, on T cells in Graves' hyperthyroidism and ophthalmopathy.

Here the sequenced sample was peripheral blood mononuclear cells (PBMCs), taken at new diagnosis, from a patient treated with antithyroid drugs. The receptors here all came from a woman in her forties or fifties with Graves disease.

This clonotype has ten or more counts. The DNA for the CDR3 is TGTGCCACCAGCAGAGATCTCCAGCAAGCCTACGAGCAGTACTTC. Translation: CATSRDLQQAYEQYF. The chain is built from TRBV15 and TRBJ2-7; D gene uncertain. The CDR3 sequence is 15 residues long. Germline loops: CDR1 LNHNV, CDR2 YYDKDF (reference sequence). V was clipped by 0 bases and J by 2 bases, with 11 bases between them.

The V gene is TRBV9, the J gene TRBJ2-5; 12 bases map to TRBD2. With V trimmed by 3 bases and J by 4 bases, 1 base remained unmatched. The CDR3 length is 14 residues. Germline loops: CDR1 SGDLS, CDR2 YYNGEE. The CDR3 is CASSGGLAGETQYF. CDR3 coding DNA: TGTGCCAGCAGCGGGGGACTAGCGGGAGAGACCCAGTACTTC.

This clonotype showed up many times. CDR3 amino acids: CASSSAGGLETQYF. CDR3 bases: TGTGCTAGTTCCTCAGCGGGGGGCCTAGAGACCCAGTACTTC. The chain joins TRBV12-5 to TRBJ2-5, with TRBD2 matching 9 bases. Trimming cost V 8 bases and J 4 bases; bases outside gene matches: 8. CDR3 size: 14 residues. Germline V gene data show CDR1 as LGHNT and CDR2 as FRNRAP.

This clonotype occurred many times. This rearrangement joins TRBV3-1 to TRBJ1-2; no clear D. This CDR3 has 14 residues. From germline, CDR1 is LGHDT and CDR2 YNNKEL (reference sequence). With 4 bases removed from V and 4 bases from J, the gap between germline ends came to 13 bases. CDR3 DNA sequence: TGTGCCAGCAGCCTCTTACGGGAGGGCTATGGCTACACCTTC. Translating gives CASSLLREGYGYTF.

This clonotype appeared a few times. The genes are TRBV20-1 and TRBJ2-3; D call uncertain. Between the trimmed V and J ends, which lost 5 bases and 5 bases, there was a span of 8 bases. Germline CDR1 reads DFQATT; CDR2 reads SNEGSKA (reference sequence). CDR3 size: 11 residues. CDR3 residues: CSARSRDTQYF. For the CDR3, the DNA is TGCAGTGCTCGGAGCCGAGATACGCAGTATTTT.

Of note for this clonotype: Just one base apart from a much larger clone, this may be a read error. The chain employs TRBV5-1 and TRBJ2-7, with 7 bases matching TRBD1. Germline V gene lookup returns CDR1 SGHRS and CDR2 YFSETQ. This CDR3 spans 14 amino acids. V lost 0 bases, J lost 7 bases, and 7 bases stayed unmatched. This chain's CDR3 is CASSLGQGLGEQYF. The DNA for the CDR3 is TGCGCCAGCAGCTTGGGACAGGGATTAGGGGAGCAGTACTTC.

The chain combines TRBV27 with TRBJ1-1; 7 positions agree with TRBD1. The germline gives CDR1 MNHEY, CDR2 SMNVEV (reference sequence). This CDR3 has 14 amino acids. The V segment lost 3 bases and the J segment 6 bases; nucleotides outside the gene matches: 7. The CDR3 loop reads CASSLTGTLAEAFF. As DNA, the CDR3 is TGTGCCAGCAGTTTGACAGGGACGCTGGCTGAAGCTTTCTTT.

This clonotype showed up just a few times. V is TRBV20-1 and J is TRBJ1-2; tentative D call: TRBD1 (6 bases). CDR1 DFQATT and CDR2 SNEGSKA come from the germline V gene (reference sequence). The V and J ends lost 0 bases and 4 bases respectively, with 12 bases between them. This CDR3 is built from 14 residues. The CDR3 DNA reads as TGCAGTGCTAGAGATTTGGACAGCGGCTATGGCTACACCTTC. Amino acid sequence: CSARDLDSGYGYTF.

The sample holds many counts of this clonotype. This chain connects TRBV10-1 to TRBJ2-5; 7 nucleotides align to TRBD2. CDR3 length: 15 amino acids. From germline, CDR1 is WNHNN and CDR2 SYGVQD (reference sequence). V dropped 3 bases and J dropped 0; count of bases not matched to a gene: 4. The CDR3 here is CASSDFAGDQETQYF. Written as DNA, the CDR3 is TGCGCCAGCAGTGATTTTGCGGGGGACCAAGAGACCCAGTACTTC.

This clonotype was observed many times. This chain uses TRBV12-3 or TRBV12-4 with TRBJ2-5; 7 bases are shared with TRBD2. Trimming took 4 bases from V and 2 from J; bases not matched to a gene: 1. This CDR3 has 13 residues. The CDR3 loop reads CASSSGLQETQYF. CDR3 in DNA: TGTGCCAGCAGTTCGGGACTACAAGAGACCCAGTACTTC.

This clonotype was recorded a few times. The V and J genes are TRBV13 and TRBJ2-3, with 9 bases identical to TRBD1. Germline V gene sequence: CDR1 PRHDT, CDR2 FYEKMQ (reference sequence). The CDR3 is made up of 17 amino acids. The junction had 11 bases not matched to a gene; V was cut back by 6 bases and J by 1 base. CDR3 sequence reads: CASSRPGQGVGTDTQYF. Written as DNA, the CDR3 is TGTGCCAGCAGTCGCCCGGGACAGGGAGTCGGCACAGATACGCAGTATTTT.

The V gene is TRBV6-1, the J gene TRBJ1-3; 9 bases align to TRBD1. The V gene end was trimmed by 5 bases and the J gene end by 0 bases; junction bases not matched to a gene: 8. The CDR3 length is 17 residues. Germline CDR1 MNHNS, CDR2 SASEGT. The CDR3 here is CASSKGRDRASGNTIYF. Here the CDR3 DNA reads TGTGCCAGCAGTAAGGGGAGGGACAGGGCCTCTGGAAACACCATATATTTT.

The chain uses TRBV19 and TRBJ2-7; 7 bases align to TRBD1. Trimming removed 6 bases from V and 3 bases from J; junction bases left unmatched: 8. CDR1 and CDR2 (germline): LNHDA, SQIVND (reference sequence). CDR3 size: 14 residues. This CDR3 reads CASRRTGVLYEQYF. Here the CDR3 DNA reads TGTGCCAGTAGGAGGACAGGCGTTCTCTACGAGCAGTACTTC. Using reference TRBV19 and TRBJ2-7 for the parts outside the CDR3, the full variable domain is DGGITQSPKYLFRKEGQNVTLSCEQNLNHDAMYWYRQDPGQGLRLIYYSQIVNDFQKGDIAEGYSVSREKKESFPLTVTSAQKNPTAFYLCASRRTGVLYEQYFGPGTRLTVT.

This clonotype was observed many times. This chain links TRBV7-6 with TRBJ2-1, with 8 bases identical to TRBD1. The last part of the DNA fits TRBJ2-5 better; the J call may be wrong. This CDR3 has 15 amino acids. Germline CDR1 reads SGHVS; CDR2 reads FNYEAQ. CDR3 loop: CASSLATGAEETQYF. The CDR3 bases are TGTGCCAGCAGCTTAGCGACAGGGGCCGAAGAGACCCAGTACTTC.

This clonotype came up many times. The chain links TRBV13 to TRBJ2-1; 7 nucleotides align to TRBD2. Trimming at V came to 0 bases and at J to 15 bases, leaving 5 bases not matched to a gene. Germline V lookup: CDR1 PRHDT, CDR2 FYEKMQ (reference sequence). The CDR3 has 12 amino acids. The CDR3: CASSLGTSIWFF. The CDR3 nucleotides are TGTGCCAGCAGCTTAGGGACTAGCATTTGGTTCTTC.

There are many counts of this clonotype. The chain uses TRBV2 and TRBJ2-1; 10 positions agree with TRBD2. CDR3 length equals 15 residues. Germline V gene data show CDR1 as SNHLY and CDR2 as FYNNEI. The V gene end was trimmed by 5 bases and the J gene end by 6 bases; junction bases not matched to a gene: 7. CDR3 sequence (DNA): TGTGCCAGCAGTCTCAGCGGGGGGGCTGGCAATGAGCAGTTCTTC. This translates into CASSLSGGAGNEQFF.

This clonotype was seen repeatedly, ten times or more. The rearrangement links TRBV28 to TRBJ2-3, with D perhaps TRBD1 (7 bases). Germline V gene lookup returns CDR1 MDHEN and CDR2 SYDVKM. This CDR3 contains 14 residues. The V gene lost 3 bases and the J gene lost 5 bases, with 12 bases spanning the gap. CDR3 coding DNA: TGTGCCAGCAGTTTGGCCAGGGGGGTAGATACGCAGTATTTT. Translated: CASSLARGVDTQYF.